Below, 31 T cell receptor beta chains from the same sample are listed, as sequenced in a study of blood T cell repertoires in COVID-19. TCRdb keeps only in-frame clones here, not all; method: immunoSEQ multiplex PCR. The repertoire holds roughly 320,000 clones, with 65% to 90% as singletons. Sequencing was done on a sample of PBMCs or T cells enriched from blood (not recorded which). These receptors all stem from a man aged 25 to 40 who had recovered from COVID-19.

The rearrangement uses TRBV7-9 and TRBJ2-2, with 15 bases identical to TRBD2. V lost 5 bases, J lost 7 bases, and 8 bases stayed unmatched. Germline V gene data show CDR1 as SEHNR and CDR2 as FQNEAQ (reference sequence). This CDR3 has 17 amino acids. This CDR3 reads CASSTGLAGGQSGELFF. DNA of the CDR3: TGTGCCAGCAGCACGGGACTAGCGGGAGGTCAAAGCGGGGAGCTGTTTTTT. Complete variable domain (other parts from reference TRBV7-9 and TRBJ2-2): DTGVSQNPRHKITKRGQNVTFRCDPISEHNRLYWYRQTLGQGPEFLTYFQNEAQLEKSRLLSDRFSAERPKGSFSTLEIQRTEQGDSAMYLCASSTGLAGGQSGELFFGEGSRLTVL.

The chain uses TRBV11-3 and TRBJ2-7; D remains ambiguous. With 5 bases removed from V and 6 bases from J, the gap between germline ends came to 11 bases. CDR1 SGHNT and CDR2 YENEEA come from the germline V gene. This CDR3 is built from 12 residues. The DNA of the CDR3 is TGTGCCAGCAGCCTCGTTCCAGGCGAGCAGTACTTC. Translation: CASSLVPGEQYF.

The chain uses TRBV4-1 and TRBJ2-5, with TRBD2 identical over 11 bases. This CDR3 is built from 14 residues. V was clipped by 4 bases and J by 5 bases; unmatched bases: 3. Germline lookup yields CDR1 MGHRA and CDR2 YSYEKL. CDR3 nucleotide sequence: TGCGCCAGCAGCCTAGCGGGGGGGGTGGAGACCCAGTACTTC. Amino acids: CASSLAGGVETQYF.

J is TRBJ2-7 and V is TRBV6-5, with D possibly matching TRBD1 (6 bases). The CDR3 has 15 residues. V lost 6 bases and J lost 0, with 15 bases in between. Germline CDR1 is MNHEY and CDR2 is SVGAGI. CDR3 in amino acids: CASSPTGYSSYEQYF. The CDR3 bases are TGTGCCAGCAGCCCCACAGGGTACTCCTCCTACGAGCAGTACTTC.

This rearrangement joins TRBV19 to TRBJ1-5; 9 bases fit TRBD1. The CDR3 covers 15 residues. V gave up 2 bases and J gave up 6 bases; unmatched junction bases: 5. CDR1 and CDR2 (germline): LNHDA, SQIVND (reference sequence). This chain's CDR3 is CASSIRTGVIQPQHF. The DNA for the CDR3 is TGTGCCAGTAGTATAAGGACAGGGGTAATTCAGCCCCAGCATTTT.

The chain uses TRBV7-6 and TRBJ2-1; 11 bases agree with TRBD2. V shed 5 bases, J shed 0 bases, and the junction held 3 bases outside the gene matches. From germline, CDR1 is SGHVS and CDR2 FNYEAQ. The CDR3 runs to 16 residues. The chain's CDR3 is CASSPGLAGSYNEQFF. The CDR3 DNA follows: TGTGCCAGCAGCCCCGGACTAGCGGGCTCCTACAATGAGCAGTTCTTC.

The CDR3 reads CASSLRTGGRNEQFF. The CDR3, as DNA: TGCGCCAGCAGCTTGCGGACGGGGGGGCGTAATGAGCAGTTCTTC. V is TRBV5-1 and J is TRBJ2-1, with TRBD2 identical over 8 bases. This CDR3 is built from 15 residues. Germline CDR1 is SGHRS and CDR2 is YFSETQ. J lost 7 bases, V lost 1 base, and 7 bases had no gene match.

The rearrangement links TRBV7-8 to TRBJ2-5, with 12 bases aligning to TRBD2. J was trimmed by 3 bases and V by 4 bases; bases with no gene match: 9. Germline V gene data show CDR1 as SGHVS and CDR2 as FQNEAQ. CDR3 length: 17 amino acids. CDR3 nucleotide sequence: TGTGCCAGCAGCTCAAGACTAGCGGGGGCTCAGAAAGAGACCCAGTACTTC. This sequence encodes CASSSRLAGAQKETQYF.

The rearrangement joins TRBV6-2 or TRBV6-3 to TRBJ1-5; possibly TRBD1 for D (5 bases). Germline assignment: CDR1 MNHEY and CDR2 SVGEGT. The CDR3 loop spans 16 amino acids. The germline V and J ends were trimmed by 3 bases and 2 bases, with 14 bases remaining between them. In DNA, the CDR3 is TGTGCCAGCAGTTATCAGGGCAGGGCGGGCAATCAGCCCCAGCATTTT. The encoded protein is CASSYQGRAGNQPQHF.

The chain couples TRBV15 to TRBJ1-1; D is possibly TRBD1 (5 bases). With 0 bases removed from V and 2 bases from J, the gap between germline ends came to 7 bases. CDR3 length: 14 residues. CDR1 and CDR2 (germline): LNHNV, YYDKDF (reference sequence). The CDR3 loop is CATSREGANTEAFF. In DNA, the CDR3 is TGTGCCACCAGCAGAGAAGGGGCCAACACTGAAGCTTTCTTT.

The V call is TRBV19, the J call TRBJ2-3; TRBD2 aligns across 9 bases. The CDR3 has 16 residues. CDR1 is LNHDA, CDR2 SQIVND, per germline (reference sequence). Germline trimming cut 3 bases from V and 4 bases from J; bases unmatched to any gene: 8. Written as DNA, the CDR3 is TGTGCCAGTAGTATCTGGAGTAGCGGGAGCGCAGATACGCAGTATTTT. It translates to CASSIWSSGSADTQYF.

V usage is TRBV3-1 (or the pseudogene TRBV3-2) and J usage is TRBJ2-2, with TRBD1 matching 7 bases. Germline V gene data show CDR1 as LGHDT and CDR2 as YNNKEL (reference sequence). Trimming took 3 bases from V and 7 from J; bases not matched to a gene: 5. The CDR3 extends over 14 amino acids. The CDR3 nucleotides are TGTGCCAGCAGCCACAGGGGGTGGAGCGGGGAGCTGTTTTTT. Encoded protein: CASSHRGWSGELFF.

This chain joins TRBV19 and TRBJ2-7; 7 bases map to TRBD1. Trimming took 4 bases from V and 6 from J; bases not matched to a gene: 9. Per germline, CDR1 LNHDA and CDR2 SQIVND (reference sequence). The CDR3 has 14 amino acids. The DNA for the CDR3 is TGTGCCAGTAGTAGAGGGGCCAGGGGGAGCGAGCAGTACTTC. It yields the protein CASSRGARGSEQYF.

The chain uses TRBV27 and TRBJ1-4; D ambiguous. V lost 8 bases and J lost 6, with 13 bases in between. The CDR3 has 13 amino acids. The germline V gene has CDR1 MNHEY and CDR2 SMNVEV (reference sequence). In nucleotides, the CDR3 is TGTGCCAGCGCAAGAGGTGGAGATGAAAAACTGTTTTTT. Its protein product is CASARGGDEKLFF.

The rearrangement uses TRBV5-5 and TRBJ1-6, with 8 bases lining up with TRBD1. Germline V gene data show CDR1 as SGHKS and CDR2 as YYEKEE (reference sequence). This CDR3 region has 15 residues. V shed 0 bases, J shed 10 bases, and the junction held 6 bases outside the gene matches. CDR3 region: CASSLAWTGQSPLHF. The CDR3 DNA sequence: TGTGCCAGCAGCTTGGCCTGGACAGGGCAATCACCCCTCCACTTT. Filled out from reference TRBV5-5 and TRBJ1-6, the complete variable domain reads DAGVTQSPTHLIKTRGQQVTLRCSPISGHKSVSWYQQVLGQGPQFIFQYYEKEERGRGNFPDRFSARQFPNYSSELNVNALLLGDSALYLCASSLAWTGQSPLHFGNGTRLTVT.

The rearrangement uses TRBV27 and TRBJ2-5; TRBD2 matches 11 bases. Germline-derived CDR1 and CDR2 are MNHEY and SMNVEV (reference sequence). J lost 5 bases, V lost 4 bases, and 9 bases had no gene match. The length of the CDR3 is 16 residues. In DNA, the CDR3 is TGTGCCAGCAGTTCCCGGACTAGCGGGCGGGGGGAGACCCAGTACTTC. Its translation is CASSSRTSGRGETQYF.

This clone was picked up a small number of times. The CDR3 coding sequence is TGCGCCAGCTGGCGGGATAAAGAGACCCAGTACTTC. This codes for CASWRDKETQYF. This rearrangement joins TRBV5-1 to TRBJ2-5; maybe TRBD2 (6 bases). Per germline, CDR1 SGHRS and CDR2 YFSETQ. V was shortened by 7 bases and J by 3 bases, with 10 bases between the two germline ends. The CDR3 has 12 residues.

The J gene is TRBJ2-7, the V gene TRBV18; 8 bases map to TRBD2. The CDR3 sequence is 14 residues long. The V gene's germline CDR1 is KGHSH and CDR2 LQKENI. Trimming at V came to 6 bases and at J to 4 bases, leaving 8 bases not matched to a gene. In nucleotides, the CDR3 is TGTGCCAGCTCCCCGGGGGGGGTACGGTACGAGCAGTACTTC. This translates into CASSPGGVRYEQYF.

This chain connects TRBV9 to TRBJ1-2; D not certain. The germline V and J ends were trimmed by 3 bases and 2 bases, with 23 bases remaining between them. The CDR3 covers 18 residues. Looked up from germline, CDR1 is SGDLS and CDR2 is YYNGEE. CDR3: CASSARGGPERKNYGYTF. CDR3 in DNA: TGTGCCAGCAGCGCCCGGGGAGGACCAGAAAGAAAGAACTATGGCTACACCTTC.

The CDR3 sequence is CASSRFQEEQYF. The CDR3 bases are TGTGCCAGTTCGCGATTTCAAGAGGAGCAGTACTTC. V and J are TRBV19 and TRBJ2-7; D unresolved. Looked up from germline, CDR1 is LNHDA and CDR2 is SQIVND (reference sequence). V gave up 8 bases and J gave up 7 bases, with 15 bases separating them. The CDR3 is 12 residues long.

This chain joins TRBV27 and TRBJ1-1, with D perhaps TRBD1 (6 bases). There are 15 residues in the CDR3. The V gene's germline CDR1 is MNHEY and CDR2 SMNVEV (reference sequence). V was pared by 7 bases and J by 1 base, with 16 bases between. Written as DNA, the CDR3 is TGTGCCAGCAAGGGAGGGGGGGCGGCGAACACTGAAGCTTTCTTT. It yields the protein CASKGGGAANTEAFF.

V gene TRBV7-9 combines with J gene TRBJ2-1; 7 bases map to TRBD1. V shed 4 bases, J shed 7 bases, and the junction held 13 bases outside the gene matches. Looked up from germline, CDR1 is SEHNR and CDR2 is FQNEAQ (reference sequence). CDR3 length: 16 amino acids. CDR3: CASSSYEGAVGNEQFF. In DNA form, the CDR3 reads TGTGCCAGCAGCTCCTACGAGGGGGCCGTGGGGAATGAGCAGTTCTTC.

CDR3 loop: CATSDPTTYSYNEQFF. CDR3 sequence (DNA): TGTGCCACCAGTGACCCGACTACCTATTCCTACAATGAGCAGTTCTTC. The chain uses TRBV24-1 and TRBJ2-1, with D perhaps matching TRBD2 (5 bases). V was shortened by 4 bases and J by 1 base, with 13 bases between the two germline ends. The CDR3 covers 16 residues. Germline V lookup: CDR1 KGHDR, CDR2 SFDVKD.

V is TRBV5-4 and J is TRBJ2-3; the D is unclear. Looked up from germline, CDR1 is SGHNT and CDR2 is YYREEE (reference sequence). The CDR3 consists of 15 residues. V lost 1 base to trimming and J lost 1 base, with 10 bases between them. CDR3 residues: CASSLRSLGTDTQYF. CDR3 DNA: TGTGCCAGCAGCTTGAGGAGTCTAGGCACAGATACGCAGTATTTT. Looking up the rest from reference TRBV5-4 and TRBJ2-3 gives the full variable domain: ETGVTQSPTHLIKTRGQQVTLRCSSQSGHNTVSWYQQALGQGPQFIFQYYREEENGRGNFPPRFSGLQFPNYSSELNVNALELDDSALYLCASSLRSLGTDTQYFGPGTRLTVL.

The chain carries TRBV29-1 and TRBJ1-2; a possible D gene is TRBD1 (6 bases). There are 11 residues in the CDR3. V lost 7 bases and J 4 bases, leaving 10 bases between the germline ends. From germline, CDR1 is SQVTM and CDR2 ANQGSEA. This CDR3 reads CSADSSYGYTF. The CDR3, as DNA: TGCAGCGCGGACAGCTCCTATGGCTACACCTTC.

This clone occurred once. This chain joins TRBV28 and TRBJ1-2; no reliable D call. The CDR3 length is 12 residues. Germline loops: CDR1 MDHEN, CDR2 SYDVKM. V was cut by 6 bases and J by 4 bases, with 9 bases left in between. CDR3 loop: CASRDHSYGYTF. CDR3 sequence (DNA): TGTGCCAGCAGAGACCACAGCTATGGCTACACCTTC.

The chain couples TRBV7-9 to TRBJ2-5, with D tentatively TRBD2 (5 bases). Per the germline V gene, CDR1 is SEHNR and CDR2 is FQNEAQ (reference sequence). Trimming took off 5 bases at V and 4 bases at J, with 14 bases between the two ends. The CDR3 extends over 14 amino acids. The CDR3 here is CASSGPRARETQYF. The CDR3 region has the DNA TGTGCCAGCAGCGGTCCGAGGGCCCGAGAGACCCAGTACTTC.

This clone showed up just a few times. The chain uses TRBV28 and TRBJ2-2; D not certain. CDR3 size: 14 residues. Germline lookup yields CDR1 MDHEN and CDR2 SYDVKM. With 8 bases removed from V and 8 bases from J, the gap between germline ends came to 18 bases. CDR3 in amino acids: CASRWRNQYGELFF. The CDR3 coding sequence is TGTGCCAGCCGATGGCGGAACCAGTATGGGGAGCTGTTTTTT.

The chain joins TRBV15 to TRBJ2-2; D perhaps matches TRBD2 (6 bases). The V gene's germline CDR1 is LNHNV and CDR2 YYDKDF (reference sequence). CDR3 size: 17 residues. Trimming removed 0 bases from V and 6 bases from J, with 17 bases in between. As DNA, the CDR3 is TGTGCCACCAGCAGAGATACGCGGACCGGGGGTCCCGGGGAGCTGTTTTTT. Translated: CATSRDTRTGGPGELFF.

J is TRBJ2-7 and V is TRBV25-1; D is possibly TRBD1 (5 bases). This CDR3 contains 13 residues. The germline V and J ends were trimmed by 8 bases and 6 bases, with 17 bases remaining between them. Germline V gene data show CDR1 as MGHDK and CDR2 as SYGVNS. CDR3: CASGLGHGSEQYF. CDR3 nucleotides: TGTGCCAGCGGGTTAGGACACGGATCCGAGCAGTACTTC.

The chain carries TRBV11-2 and TRBJ2-1, with D unresolved. The germline V gene encodes CDR1 SGHAT and CDR2 FQNNGV. V lost 5 bases and J lost 2, with 16 bases in between. CDR3 length: 16 amino acids. The DNA for the CDR3 is TGTGCCAGCAGCCCCACGGGTTTTTCAGCCTACAATGAGCAGTTCTTC. This encodes CASSPTGFSAYNEQFF.